This T cell receptor (beta chain) was sequenced during a study of T cell repertoires in cytomegalovirus infection. Study-wide background: Peptides in the study included HLA-C-restricted and HLA-B-restricted CMV epitopes. It was the public TCR beta signatures that indicated both CMV infection and matching HLA type.

As for this clonotype: What it binds is not known. At one of its ends the junction is not consistent with the germline gene, which may arise from a read error.

Regarding the study as a whole: Totalled public TCR beta family frequency picked out people who carried CMV plus the relevant HLA.

Germline V gene sequence: CDR1 MNHNS, CDR2 SASEGT. The CDR3 has 11 residues. TCRdb reprocessed the reads with MiXCR, giving one entry per CDR3 protein. The sample holds approximately 990,000 distinct CDR3 sequences, roughly 31% seen once. Source: cultured CD8+ T cells from PBMCs, taken from culture after CMV antigen stimulation. J is TRBJ1-1 and V is TRBV6-1, with D possibly TRBD1 on 6 matching bases. This TCR was sampled from a human donor in good health (CMV status not recorded). Some clones in this sample may be carry-over from other donors' samples. The CDR3 is CASTGGQPGNF. DNA for the CDR3: TGTGCCAGCACGGGGGGGCAGCCTGGGAACTTT.